Following are 5 T cell receptor beta chains from one sample sequenced in a study of T-cell reconstitution after alpha-beta-depleted transplantation in children (dated by TCRdb to the mid-2010s). Library method: PCR. The instrument given in TCRdb is Illumina HiSeq 2500. TCR library preparation used molecular barcoding, with unique molecular identifiers applied to normalize quantification of the TCRbeta repertoire. TCRdb reran the public reads through fastp at Q25 and MiXCR, keeping productive beta chains. Under each unique CDR3 protein, matching rows form one entry showing the most common genes and DNA. Counted in this sample were 250,000 to 300,000 distinct CDR3 sequences; 9.9% of them appeared once. 9.5% to 13% of the sample belongs to the ten largest clones. Sequencing used PBMCs from the stem cell graft donor, obtained from the stem cell graft. These receptors were taken from a human donor who donated a stem cell graft to a child with SCID.

This clonotype was detected only a few times. The chain links TRBV7-3 to TRBJ1-6; weak D call: TRBD1 (5 bases). The length of the CDR3 is 15 residues. Between the trimmed V and J ends, which lost 2 bases and 6 bases, there was a span of 11 bases. CDR1 is SGHTA and CDR2 is FQGTGA in the germline V gene. The chain's CDR3 is CASSLLGRGNSPLHF. The CDR3, as DNA: TGTGCCAGCAGCTTATTGGGGCGCGGTAATTCACCCCTCCACTTT.

The rearrangement joins TRBV7-3 to TRBJ2-2, with D tentatively TRBD1 (6 bases). CDR3 size: 16 residues. With 0 bases removed from V and 7 bases from J, the gap between germline ends came to 15 bases. CDR1 is SGHTA and CDR2 is FQGTGA in the germline V gene. As DNA, the CDR3 is TGTGCCAGCAGCTTAACCCATACAGGGTTCGGCGGGGAGCTGTTTTTT. It is translated as CASSLTHTGFGGELFF. Full variable domain (rest looked up from reference TRBV7-3 and TRBJ2-2): GAGVSQTPSNKVTEKGKYVELRCDPISGHTALYWYRQSLGQGPEFLIYFQGTGAADDSGLPNDRFFAVRPEGSVSTLKIQRTERGDSAVYLCASSLTHTGFGGELFFGEGSRLTVL.

This clonotype was picked up a small number of times. The J gene is TRBJ1-1, the V gene TRBV3-1; D ambiguous. Germline loops: CDR1 LGHDT, CDR2 YNNKEL (reference sequence). The V gene lost 1 base and the J gene lost 3 bases, with 9 bases spanning the gap. CDR3 length equals 14 residues. The CDR3 DNA follows: TGTGCCAGCAGCCAAGGGTCTCAGTACACTGAAGCTTTCTTT. Its translation: CASSQGSQYTEAFF.

This clonotype showed up many times. This chain connects TRBV10-3 to TRBJ1-1; no clear D. From germline, CDR1 is ENHRY and CDR2 SYGVKD. V lost 0 bases and J 5 bases, leaving 10 bases between the germline ends. The CDR3 totals 14 residues. CDR3 loop: CAISESTYSTEAFF. DNA for the CDR3: TGTGCCATCAGTGAGTCAACCTACTCTACTGAAGCTTTCTTT.

This clonotype was counted between two and nine times. The rearrangement links TRBV5-1 to TRBJ2-7; 10 positions agree with TRBD1. Germline trimming cut 4 bases from V and 2 bases from J; bases unmatched to any gene: 9. The CDR3 spans 16 residues. The germline gives CDR1 SGHRS, CDR2 YFSETQ. CDR3 DNA: TGCGCCAGCAGCCCCTTCGGGACAGGGGACGCCTACGAGCAGTACTTC. It specifies CASSPFGTGDAYEQYF.